A selection of T cell receptor beta chains follows, all from one sample in a study of blood T cell repertoires in COVID-19. Repertoires were generated with immunoSEQ multiplex PCR, while TCRdb's copy carries only in-frame clones and drops some. The data show about 200,000 clones, with around 85% seen just once and about 18% held by the top ten. The sequencing sample was made of peripheral blood. The source of these receptors is a person between 65 and 80 years old with COVID-19, enrolled during active disease. CDR3s include the opening cysteine and the closing phenylalanine or tryptophan. Fields, in order: V gene, J gene, CDR3 protein.

v_gene: TRBV28
j_gene: TRBJ2-2
CDR3aa: CASGTGGSGELFF

v_gene: TRBV24-1
j_gene: TRBJ1-2
CDR3aa: CATSESGTGSYGYTF

v_gene: TRBV5-1
j_gene: TRBJ1-6
CDR3aa: CASSLELEVSPLHF

v_gene: TRBV7-2
j_gene: TRBJ2-3
CDR3aa: CASSYATDTQYF

v_gene: TRBV7-2
j_gene: TRBJ1-3
CDR3aa: CASSSQGLGGNTIYF

v_gene: TRBV3-1/TRBV3-2
j_gene: TRBJ2-5
CDR3aa: CASSQAGLQYF

v_gene: TRBV28
j_gene: TRBJ2-1
CDR3aa: CASSFIGTSGHNEQFF

v_gene: TRBV11-3
j_gene: TRBJ2-1
CDR3aa: CASSPGRTSGDYYNEQFF

v_gene: TRBV6-5
j_gene: TRBJ1-2
CDR3aa: CASRKQLYGYTF

v_gene: TRBV5-1
j_gene: TRBJ2-1
CDR3aa: CASSLVGQGEVNEQFF

v_gene: TRBV18
j_gene: TRBJ2-3
CDR3aa: CASSPQIAGGTDTQYF

v_gene: TRBV6-5
j_gene: TRBJ2-5
CDR3aa: CASTFGRGETQYF

v_gene: TRBV3-1/TRBV3-2
j_gene: TRBJ2-7
CDR3aa: CASSPRASGDYEQYF

v_gene: TRBV29-1
j_gene: TRBJ1-1
CDR3aa: CSASKGQNTEAFF

v_gene: TRBV2
j_gene: TRBJ1-6
CDR3aa: CASSIETRNSPLHF

v_gene: TRBV19
j_gene: TRBJ2-3
CDR3aa: CASSRPGLPTDTQYF

v_gene: TRBV14
j_gene: TRBJ1-6
CDR3aa: CASSQGQGYNSPLHF

v_gene: TRBV6-6
j_gene: TRBJ1-1
CDR3aa: CASSYGQDTEAFF

v_gene: TRBV11-2
j_gene: TRBJ2-7
CDR3aa: CASSLRGRTYEQYF

v_gene: TRBV3-1/TRBV3-2
j_gene: TRBJ1-4
CDR3aa: CASSQVSSRGNEKLFF

v_gene: TRBV19
j_gene: TRBJ1-2
CDR3aa: CASDPQGGYGYTF

v_gene: TRBV19
j_gene: TRBJ1-5
CDR3aa: CASSISQGARSQPQHF

v_gene: TRBV11-1
j_gene: TRBJ2-5
CDR3aa: CASSLSGGQETQYF

v_gene: TRBV21-1
j_gene: TRBJ2-7
CDR3aa: CASNEKRLGTRYEQYF

v_gene: TRBV19
j_gene: TRBJ2-3
CDR3aa: CASMGTGTTDTQYF

v_gene: TRBV10-1
j_gene: TRBJ2-7
CDR3aa: CASSAGTEIEQYF

v_gene: TRBV5-5
j_gene: TRBJ1-1
CDR3aa: CASSLRVGTEAFF

v_gene: TRBV3-1/TRBV3-2
j_gene: TRBJ1-2
CDR3aa: CASSQGASPGGGNYGYTF

v_gene: TRBV2
j_gene: TRBJ2-7
CDR3aa: CASSAEDRGVSYEQYF

v_gene: TRBV7-8
j_gene: TRBJ1-2
CDR3aa: CASSLAKAGDPYGYTF

v_gene: TRBV6-1
j_gene: TRBJ1-6
CDR3aa: CASSERVKNSPLHF

v_gene: TRBV29-1
j_gene: TRBJ2-1
CDR3aa: CSAIAGGLVNYNEQFF

v_gene: TRBV7-2
j_gene: TRBJ2-1
CDR3aa: CASSRGSLRARIYNEQFF

v_gene: TRBV28
j_gene: TRBJ1-5
CDR3aa: CASRIQGLQPQHF

v_gene: TRBV4-2
j_gene: TRBJ1-2
CDR3aa: CASSQDEGAYGYTF

v_gene: TRBV29-1
j_gene: TRBJ2-5
CDR3aa: CSVRGSGRTETQYF

v_gene: TRBV18
j_gene: TRBJ2-6
CDR3aa: CASSPSPPNVLTF

v_gene: TRBV27
j_gene: TRBJ1-2
CDR3aa: CASSLGPWDRGHGYTF

v_gene: TRBV6-5
j_gene: TRBJ1-1
CDR3aa: CASSPTVNTEAFF

v_gene: TRBV6-5
j_gene: TRBJ1-5
CDR3aa: CASSYSLTGNQPQHF

v_gene: TRBV15
j_gene: TRBJ2-3
CDR3aa: CATSRGSVGTDTQYF

v_gene: TRBV2
j_gene: TRBJ1-6
CDR3aa: CASSQDRVSSPLHF

v_gene: TRBV27
j_gene: TRBJ1-6
CDR3aa: CASSPRKGQGDSPLHF

v_gene: TRBV19
j_gene: TRBJ1-3
CDR3aa: CASSIAQIAGNTIYF

v_gene: TRBV28
j_gene: TRBJ2-7
CDR3aa: CASSARGQGGYEQYF

v_gene: TRBV29-1
j_gene: TRBJ2-7
CDR3aa: CSALDPQRAPYEQYF

v_gene: TRBV6-5
j_gene: TRBJ2-3
CDR3aa: CASRAGGENTQYF

v_gene: TRBV7-2
j_gene: TRBJ2-1
CDR3aa: CASTRTSGSPNEQFF

v_gene: TRBV5-4
j_gene: TRBJ1-4
CDR3aa: CASSLEGQASEKLFF

v_gene: TRBV28
j_gene: TRBJ1-2
CDR3aa: CASTGQGSYGYTF